This T cell receptor beta chain emerged from a study of shared clonotypes between healthy human individuals. Deletions cut 6 bases from V and 7 bases from J, with 15 bases between. This CDR3 has 12 residues. Germline CDR1 reads SQVTM; CDR2 reads ANQGSEA. Some clones are missing from TCRdb's copy, which holds only in-frame ones; the method was immunoSEQ multiplex PCR. Altogether just over 2,000,000 clones are present, roughly 96% being singletons, with the ten largest covering 0.1% to 0.15%. Into CD45RA+ naive and CD45RA-negative memory subsets, the CD4+ cells were split. A remark on this clone: Antigen unknown.

Findings of the study overall: Shared across a few donors were roughly 4.7% of the naive CD4 clonotypes. Richness estimates generally favored naive over memory subsets.

The sample consisted of naive CD4+ T cells sorted from blood. Subset: CD45RA+ positively selected. This sequence joins TRBV29-1 and TRBJ1-2; tentative D call: TRBD1 (6 bases). This clonotype was sampled from a man aged 18-30 years in good health. This CDR3 is CSVGHPQGGYTF. The CDR3 nucleotides read TGCAGCGTCGGACATCCACAGGGTGGCTACACCTTC.